This is a list of T cell receptor beta chains from one sample in a study of type 1 regulatory T cells. A single record per CDR3 protein comes from TCRdb applying MiXCR to the reads. In the table there are about 71,000 distinct CDR3 sequences, 20% of which are singletons. No cognate antigen is known for these TCRs. The source material was cultured type 1 regulatory T (Tr1) cells, either the whole culture or a sorted fraction (not recorded which). Receptor source: a human donor in good health. CDR3s include the opening cysteine and the closing phenylalanine or tryptophan. D genes are given only for firm matches. A clone size is listed for some rows: how often the clone was seen (once, few, many), or a class if it is expanded.

j_call clone_size v_call d_call cdr3_aa cdr3_nt
TRBJ1-2 once TRBV15 . CATSRDPGQGQGSGYGYTF TGTGCCACCAGCAGAGATCCGGGGCAGGGTCAGGGTTCTGGATATGGCTACACCTTC
TRBJ2-2 few TRBV2 TRBD2 CASRPSGAYTGELFF TGTGCCAGCAGACCTAGCGGAGCCTACACCGGGGAGCTGTTTTTT
TRBJ2-7 . TRBV5-6 . CASSLRGWSSYEQYF TGTGCCAGCAGCTTGAGGGGGTGGAGCTCCTACGAGCAGTACTTC
TRBJ2-1 . TRBV20-1 TRBD2 CSARPLSGRDNEQFF TGCAGTGCTAGACCCCTCAGCGGGAGGGACAATGAGCAGTTCTTC
TRBJ2-1 many TRBV12-3/TRBV12-4 . CASSLLLEGNEQFF TGTGCCAGCAGTTTATTACTCGAAGGAAATGAGCAGTTCTTC
TRBJ1-1 . TRBV5-1 . CATKRDMNTEAFF TGCGCCACCAAAAGGGACATGAACACTGAAGCTTTCTTT
TRBJ2-5 . TRBV7-2 . CASSHKETQYF TGTGCCAGCAGCCATAAAGAGACCCAGTACTTC
TRBJ2-7 . TRBV5-1 TRBD2 CASSLISGRIYEQYF TGCGCCAGCAGCTTGATTAGCGGGAGGATCTACGAGCAGTACTTC
TRBJ2-7 many TRBV10-3 TRBD2 CAISPGKAGAEQYF TGTGCCATCAGCCCAGGGAAAGCGGGGGCCGAGCAGTACTTC
TRBJ2-1 . TRBV5-1 TRBD2 CASSQLTSGPYNEQFF TGCGCCAGCAGCCAATTAACTAGCGGGCCTTACAATGAGCAGTTCTTC
TRBJ2-3 few TRBV20-1 TRBD2 CSALAGVVDTQYF TGCAGTGCCCTAGCGGGAGTAGTGGATACGCAGTATTTT
TRBJ1-5 many TRBV20-1 . CSGGDLSNQPQHF TGCAGTGGGGGGGACCTTAGCAATCAGCCCCAGCATTTT
TRBJ2-7 many TRBV20-1 . CSARAGNYEQYF TGCAGTGCTAGGGCCGGGAACTACGAGCAGTACTTC
TRBJ1-1 . TRBV15 . CATSRGVKDRDTEAFF TGTGCCACCAGCAGAGGGGTGAAGGACAGAGACACTGAAGCTTTCTTT
TRBJ2-2 . TRBV6-1 . CASSEGTYRRNTGELFF TGTGCCAGCAGTGAAGGGACTTACAGGAGGAACACCGGGGAGCTGTTTTTT
TRBJ1-1 . TRBV25-1 . CASSPNQGVGSTEAFF TGTGCCAGCAGTCCGAATCAGGGTGTCGGTTCCACTGAAGCTTTCTTT
TRBJ2-5 few TRBV15 . CATSRVDQETQYF TGTGCCACCAGCAGAGTCGACCAAGAGACCCAGTACTTC
TRBJ2-1 . TRBV20-1 TRBD2 CSESRLAGVKNEQFF TGCAGTGAGAGTAGACTAGCGGGAGTAAAAAATGAGCAGTTCTTC
TRBJ2-3 . TRBV12-3/TRBV12-4 TRBD2 CASSIRGLAGVTDTQYF TGTGCCAGCAGTATCCGCGGACTAGCGGGAGTCACAGATACGCAGTATTTT
TRBJ1-3 . TRBV6-5 . CASNDRGNTIYF TGTGCCAGCAATGATAGGGGTAACACCATATATTTT
TRBJ2-5 . TRBV29-1 . CSVERGAETQYF TGCAGCGTTGAAAGGGGGGCGGAGACCCAGTACTTC
TRBJ1-2 many TRBV5-1 . CASRLVTGNYGYTF TGCGCCAGCAGATTAGTAACAGGGAACTATGGCTACACCTTC
TRBJ2-5 . TRBV7-2 . CASSLVSGAGGYGGETQYF TGTGCCAGCAGCTTAGTTTCCGGGGCCGGAGGCTATGGGGGAGAGACCCAGTACTTC
TRBJ2-1 few TRBV5-1 . CASSLGAGPYNEQFF TGCGCCAGCAGCTTGGGAGCGGGCCCCTACAATGAGCAGTTCTTC
TRBJ2-1 few TRBV5-1 . CASSLEGGRTEGFF TGCGCCAGCAGCCTGGAGGGCGGTCGTACTGAGGGGTTCTTC
TRBJ1-1 . TRBV19 . CASSISVSNTEAFF TGTGCCAGTAGTATAAGTGTGAGTAACACTGAAGCTTTCTTT
TRBJ2-7 many TRBV7-2 . CASSLQEGAYEQYF TGTGCCAGCAGCCTCCAAGAGGGGGCCTACGAGCAGTACTTC
TRBJ1-1 few TRBV20-1 . CSARTGLMNTEAFF TGCAGTGCCAGAACTGGACTGATGAACACTGAAGCTTTCTTT
TRBJ2-7 few TRBV18 . CASSPQQNGNEQYF TGTGCCAGCTCACCCCAACAGAACGGGAACGAGCAGTACTTC
TRBJ2-3 few TRBV4-2 . CASSRRQDRADTQYF TGTGCCAGCAGCCGCAGACAGGATCGGGCAGATACGCAGTATTTT
TRBJ2-1 few TRBV7-2 TRBD2 CASSTQAGVINNEQFF TGTGCCAGCAGCACCCAAGCGGGAGTAATAAACAATGAGCAGTTCTTC
TRBJ2-3 few TRBV15 TRBD2 CATSRNWGLETDTQYF TGTGCCACCAGCAGAAACTGGGGACTAGAAACAGATACGCAGTATTTT
TRBJ2-3 . TRBV20-1 TRBD1 CSASPHRGRSTDTQYF TGCAGTGCTAGCCCCCACAGGGGGCGTAGCACAGATACGCAGTATTTT
TRBJ2-2 . TRBV5-1 . CASSLAVNTGELFF TGCGCCAGCAGCTTGGCGGTTAACACCGGGGAGCTGTTTTTT
TRBJ1-2 . TRBV3-1 . CASSQEVANYGYTF TGTGCCAGCAGCCAAGAAGTGGCCAACTATGGCTACACCTTC
TRBJ2-3 . TRBV6-6 TRBD2 CASSYSPPSGGTDTQYF TGTGCCAGCAGTTACTCCCCTCCTAGCGGGGGCACAGATACGCAGTATTTT
TRBJ1-5 . TRBV19 . CASSNTGGSNQPQHF TGTGCCAGTAGTAATACCGGCGGGAGCAATCAGCCCCAGCATTTT
TRBJ2-6 few TRBV7-9 . CASSLQLGGSGANVLTF TGTGCCAGCAGCTTACAACTCGGCGGCTCTGGGGCCAACGTCCTGACTTTC
TRBJ2-1 . TRBV5-1 TRBD2 CASSITLGGAEQFF TGCGCCAGCAGCATAACATTGGGAGGGGCTGAGCAGTTCTTC
TRBJ2-4 few TRBV5-1 . CASSLSPDRAIQYF TGCGCCAGCAGCTTGTCCCCGGATCGGGCCATTCAGTACTTC
TRBJ2-1 . TRBV7-2 . CTSSTPGLQRNEQFF TGTACCAGCAGCACACCGGGTCTCCAGCGGAATGAGCAGTTCTTC
TRBJ1-1 few TRBV30 . CAWQGGGTEAFF TGTGCCTGGCAGGGAGGAGGCACTGAAGCTTTCTTT
TRBJ2-2 . TRBV5-1 . CASTGILNTGELFF TGCGCCAGCACCGGAATCTTGAACACCGGGGAGCTGTTTTTT
TRBJ2-5 many TRBV5-1 . CASSFIAGQVGTQYF TGCGCCAGCAGCTTTATAGCGGGACAGGTCGGGACCCAGTACTTC
TRBJ2-1 . TRBV20-1 . CSASVGPGYNEQFF TGCAGTGCTAGTGTAGGGCCTGGGTACAATGAGCAGTTCTTC
TRBJ2-7 . TRBV28 . CASSSGPYEQYF TGTGCCAGCAGTTCCGGCCCCTACGAGCAGTACTTC
TRBJ2-3 few TRBV5-1 . CASSLGRPIGDTQYF TGCGCCAGCAGCTTGGGACGGCCGATTGGGGATACGCAGTATTTT
TRBJ2-1 . TRBV5-1 TRBD2 CASRLTSGSLGEQFF TGCGCCAGCAGACTTACTAGCGGGAGTCTAGGTGAGCAGTTCTTC
TRBJ1-2 few TRBV5-5 . CASSFVNYGYTF TGTGCCAGCAGCTTTGTCAACTATGGCTACACCTTC
TRBJ2-7 . TRBV12-3/TRBV12-4 . CASSFNGQTYEQYF TGTGCCAGCAGTTTCAACGGACAGACCTACGAGCAGTACTTC
TRBJ2-7 . TRBV7-3 . CASSLAAKYEQYF TGTGCCAGCAGCTTAGCGGCGAAATACGAGCAGTACTTC
TRBJ2-2 . TRBV7-3 TRBD2 CASSPSGIRTGELFF TGTGCCAGCAGCCCTAGCGGGATCCGTACCGGGGAGCTGTTTTTT
TRBJ1-4 few TRBV2 . CASNLLTGGFEKLFF TGTGCCAGCAATCTGTTGACAGGAGGATTTGAAAAACTGTTTTTT